This TCR beta chain was identified in a study of blood T cell repertoires in COVID-19. Study-wide context: Sites across the United States, Italy and Spain contributed samples from acute and convalescent COVID-19. The analysed material was cDNA or gDNA that came from T cells, B-cell-depleted T cells, or PBMCs.

The CDR3 length is 16 residues. Trimming left V 0 bases short and J 0 bases short, with 10 bases between. Germline V CDR1 and CDR2: MNHEY, SVGEGT. Per the authors' pipeline: Estimation of nucleated cell counts was performed using reference gene primer amplification. Using immunoSEQ multiplex PCR, the repertoire was profiled, and TCRdb retains in-frame clones only, with some absent. V and J calls and clone size are given by that table; D and trimming were obtained from the DNA. The sample holds just over 95,000 clones, about 86% seen once. The TCR originated in a man in his fifties or sixties with acute or convalescent COVID-19. This chain uses TRBV6-2 or TRBV6-3 with TRBJ2-3; D uncertain. Input material: peripheral blood. This chain's CDR3 is CASSYSKRLSTDTQYF. CDR3 nucleotide sequence: TGTGCCAGCAGTTACTCGAAGAGGCTTAGCACAGATACGCAGTATTTT.